This TCR beta chain was obtained from a study of shared T cell receptors in the human thymus. CDR1 and CDR2 (germline): SGHAT, FQNNGV. Germline trimming cut 5 bases from V and 1 base from J; bases unmatched to any gene: 7. CDR3 length: 15 amino acids. Sequenced by immunoSEQ multiplex PCR; TCRdb stores in-frame clones only, minus some. The table has about 730,000 clones, 70% to 90% seen once. The same data also contributed to another study, on human thymus T cells. From that second work: Serving as donors were healthy Finnish infants, each of whom was having open corrective surgery for congenital heart defects. In corrective heart surgery, resections were taken, and these provided the thymus tissue. Apparent skewing of V and J gene usage characterized both thymic and blood repertoires.

This sequence joins TRBV11-2 and TRBJ1-1; TRBD1 matches 7 bases. Sequenced sample: thymocytes. The origin of this receptor is a girl in the first two years of life with a congenital heart defect. The CDR3 here is CASSPRQGTNTEAFF. The CDR3, as DNA: TGTGCCAGCAGCCCTCGACAGGGTACGAACACTGAAGCTTTCTTT.